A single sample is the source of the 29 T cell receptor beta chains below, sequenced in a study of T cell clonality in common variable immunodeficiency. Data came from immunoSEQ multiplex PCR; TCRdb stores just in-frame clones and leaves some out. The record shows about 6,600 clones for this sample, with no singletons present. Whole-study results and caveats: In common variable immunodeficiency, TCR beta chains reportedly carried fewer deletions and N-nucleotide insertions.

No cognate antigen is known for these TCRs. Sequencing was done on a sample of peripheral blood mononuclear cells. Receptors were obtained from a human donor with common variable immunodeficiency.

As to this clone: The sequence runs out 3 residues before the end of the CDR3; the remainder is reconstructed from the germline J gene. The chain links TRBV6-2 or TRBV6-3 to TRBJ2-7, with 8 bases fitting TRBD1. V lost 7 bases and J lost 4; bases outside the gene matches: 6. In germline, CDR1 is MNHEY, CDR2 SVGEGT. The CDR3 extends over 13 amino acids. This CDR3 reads CASNRDRGYEQYF. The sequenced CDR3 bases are TGTGCCAGCAATAGAGACAGGGGATACGAG.

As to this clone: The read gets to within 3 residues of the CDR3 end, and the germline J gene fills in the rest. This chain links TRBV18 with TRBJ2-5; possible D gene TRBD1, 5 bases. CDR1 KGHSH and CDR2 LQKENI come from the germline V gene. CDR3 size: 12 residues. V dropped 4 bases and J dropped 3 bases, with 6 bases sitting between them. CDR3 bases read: TGTGCCAGCTCACTCAGGGAAGAGACC. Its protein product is CASSLREET. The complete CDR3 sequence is CASSLREETQYF. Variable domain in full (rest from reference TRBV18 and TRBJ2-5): NAGVMQNPRHLVRRRGQEARLRCSPMKGHSHVYWYRQLPEEGLKFMVYLQKENIIDESGMPKERFSAEFPKEGPSILRIQQVVRGDSAAYFCASSLREETQYFGPGTRLLVL.

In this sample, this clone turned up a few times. The CDR3 bases that were read are TGTGCCAGCAGTGTGACTGTCCAAGAGACC. This encodes CASSVTVQET. The complete CDR3 sequence is CASSVTVQETQYF. This chain links TRBV25-1 with TRBJ2-5; D is uncertain. Read sequence stops 3 residues before the CDR3 end, and the germline J gene provides the missing end. The V end was cut by 4 bases, the J end by 1 base, with 7 bases between. CDR1 and CDR2 (germline): MGHDK, SYGVNS. The CDR3 sequence is 13 residues long.

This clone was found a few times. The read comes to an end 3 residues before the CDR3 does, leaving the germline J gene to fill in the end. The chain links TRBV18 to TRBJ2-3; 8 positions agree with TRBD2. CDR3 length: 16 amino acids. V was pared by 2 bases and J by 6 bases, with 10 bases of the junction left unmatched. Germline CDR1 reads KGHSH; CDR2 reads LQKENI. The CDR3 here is CASSPTGGKRMDTQYF. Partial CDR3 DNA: TGTGCCAGCTCACCAACGGGGGGGAAGCGTATGGATACG.

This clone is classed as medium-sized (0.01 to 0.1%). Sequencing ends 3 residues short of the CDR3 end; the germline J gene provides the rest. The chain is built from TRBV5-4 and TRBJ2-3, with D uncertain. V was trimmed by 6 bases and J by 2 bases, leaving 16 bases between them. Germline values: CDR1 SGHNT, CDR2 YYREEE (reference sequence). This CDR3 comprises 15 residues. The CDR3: CASNPGSQSTDTQYF. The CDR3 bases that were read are TGTGCCAGCAACCCCGGTAGTCAATCCACAGATACG.

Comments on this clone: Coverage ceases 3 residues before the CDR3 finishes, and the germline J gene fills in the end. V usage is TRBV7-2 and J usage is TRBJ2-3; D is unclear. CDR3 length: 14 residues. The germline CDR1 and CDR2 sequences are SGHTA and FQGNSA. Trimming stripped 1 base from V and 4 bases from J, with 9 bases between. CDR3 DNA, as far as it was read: TGTGCCAGCAGCTTAGGTCAGATGGCAGATACG. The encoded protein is CASSLGQMADT. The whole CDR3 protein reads CASSLGQMADTQYF. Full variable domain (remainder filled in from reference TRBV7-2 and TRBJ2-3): GAGVSQSPSNKVTEKGKDVELRCDPISGHTALYWYRQSLGQGLEFLIYFQGNSAPDKSGLPSDRFSAERTGGSVSTLTIQRTQQEDSAVYLCASSLGQMADTQYFGPGTRLTVL.

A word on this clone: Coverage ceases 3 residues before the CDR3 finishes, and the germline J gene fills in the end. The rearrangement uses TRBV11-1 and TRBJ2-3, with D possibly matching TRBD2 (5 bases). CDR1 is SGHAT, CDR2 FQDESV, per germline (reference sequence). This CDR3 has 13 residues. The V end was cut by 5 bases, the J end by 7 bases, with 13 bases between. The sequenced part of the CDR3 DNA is TGTGCCAGCAGCCGATTCCCGGGGAATACG. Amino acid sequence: CASSRFPGNT. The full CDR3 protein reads CASSRFPGNTQYF.

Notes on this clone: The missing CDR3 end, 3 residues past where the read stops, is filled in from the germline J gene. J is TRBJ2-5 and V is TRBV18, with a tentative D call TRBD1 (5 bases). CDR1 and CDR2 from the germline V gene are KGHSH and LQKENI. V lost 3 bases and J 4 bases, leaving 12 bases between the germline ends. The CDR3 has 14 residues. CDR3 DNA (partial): TGTGCCAGCTCACCTTCGGCAGGGTCAGAGACC. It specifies CASSPSAGSET. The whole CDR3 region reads CASSPSAGSETQYF.

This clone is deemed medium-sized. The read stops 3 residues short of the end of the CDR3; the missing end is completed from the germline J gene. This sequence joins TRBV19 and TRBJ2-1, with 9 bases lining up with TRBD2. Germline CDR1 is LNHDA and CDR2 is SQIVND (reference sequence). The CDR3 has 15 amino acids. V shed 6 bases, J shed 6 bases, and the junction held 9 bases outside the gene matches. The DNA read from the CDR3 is TGTGCCAGTAGCCCTGCGGCGGGGGGGGGCAATGAG. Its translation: CASSPAAGGGNE. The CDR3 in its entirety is CASSPAAGGGNEQFF.

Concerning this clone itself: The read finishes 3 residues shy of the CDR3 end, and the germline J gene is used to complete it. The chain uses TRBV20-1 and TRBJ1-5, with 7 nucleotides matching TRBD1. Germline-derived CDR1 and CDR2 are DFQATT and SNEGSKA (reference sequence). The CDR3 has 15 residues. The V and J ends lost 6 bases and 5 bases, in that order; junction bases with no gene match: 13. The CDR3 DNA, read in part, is TGCAGTGCCCTTTCTGAGGGGGCGGCGGATCAGCCC. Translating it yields CSALSEGAADQP. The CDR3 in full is CSALSEGAADQPQHF.

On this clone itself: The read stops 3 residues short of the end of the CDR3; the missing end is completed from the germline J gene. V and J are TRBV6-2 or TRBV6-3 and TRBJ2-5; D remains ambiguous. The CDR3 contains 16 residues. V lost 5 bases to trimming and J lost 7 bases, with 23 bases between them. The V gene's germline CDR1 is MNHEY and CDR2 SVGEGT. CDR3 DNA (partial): TGTGCCAGCAGTGTCGCCACACCCGACGCGGCGGTGACC. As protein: CASSVATPDAAVT. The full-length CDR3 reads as CASSVATPDAAVTQYF.

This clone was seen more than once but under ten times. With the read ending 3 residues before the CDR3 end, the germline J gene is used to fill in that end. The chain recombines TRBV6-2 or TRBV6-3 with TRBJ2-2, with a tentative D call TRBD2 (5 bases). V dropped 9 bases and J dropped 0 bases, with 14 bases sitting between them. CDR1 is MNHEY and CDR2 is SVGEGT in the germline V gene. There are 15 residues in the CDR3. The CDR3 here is CARDFRITNTGELFF. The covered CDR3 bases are TGTGCCAGGGACTTCAGGATTACGAACACCGGGGAG.

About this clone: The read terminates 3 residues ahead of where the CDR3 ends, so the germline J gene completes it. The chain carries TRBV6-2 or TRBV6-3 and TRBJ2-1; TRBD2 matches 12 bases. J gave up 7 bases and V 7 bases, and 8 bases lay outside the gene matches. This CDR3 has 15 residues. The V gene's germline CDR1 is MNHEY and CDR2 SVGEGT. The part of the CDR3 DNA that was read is TGTGCCAGCACAAAACTAGCGGGAGGAGGTAATGAG. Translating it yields CASTKLAGGGNE. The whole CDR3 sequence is CASTKLAGGGNEQFF.

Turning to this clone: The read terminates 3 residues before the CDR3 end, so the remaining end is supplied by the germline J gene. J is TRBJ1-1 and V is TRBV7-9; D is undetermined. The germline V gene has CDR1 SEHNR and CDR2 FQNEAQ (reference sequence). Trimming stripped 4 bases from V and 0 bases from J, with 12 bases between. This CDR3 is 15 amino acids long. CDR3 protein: CASSSYSHMNTEAFF. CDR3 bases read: TGTGCCAGCAGCTCTTACAGTCACATGAACACTGAA.

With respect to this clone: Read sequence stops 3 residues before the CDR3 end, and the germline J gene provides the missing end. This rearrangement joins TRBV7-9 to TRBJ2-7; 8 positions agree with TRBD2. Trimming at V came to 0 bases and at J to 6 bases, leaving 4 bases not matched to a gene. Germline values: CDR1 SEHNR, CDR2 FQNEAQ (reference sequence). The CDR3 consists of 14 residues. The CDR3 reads CASSLASGSLEQYF. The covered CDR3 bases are TGTGCCAGCAGCTTAGCCAGCGGGAGTCTCGAG. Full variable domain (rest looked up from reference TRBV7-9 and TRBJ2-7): DTGVSQNPRHKITKRGQNVTFRCDPISEHNRLYWYRQTLGQGPEFLTYFQNEAQLEKSRLLSDRFSAERPKGSFSTLEIQRTEQGDSAMYLCASSLASGSLEQYFGPGTRLTVT.

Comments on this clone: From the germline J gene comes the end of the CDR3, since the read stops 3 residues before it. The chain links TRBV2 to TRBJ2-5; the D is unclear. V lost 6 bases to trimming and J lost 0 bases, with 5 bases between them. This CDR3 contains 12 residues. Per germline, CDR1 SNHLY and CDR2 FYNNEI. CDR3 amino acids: CASSRYQETQYF. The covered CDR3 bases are TGTGCCAGCAGCAGATACCAAGAGACC.

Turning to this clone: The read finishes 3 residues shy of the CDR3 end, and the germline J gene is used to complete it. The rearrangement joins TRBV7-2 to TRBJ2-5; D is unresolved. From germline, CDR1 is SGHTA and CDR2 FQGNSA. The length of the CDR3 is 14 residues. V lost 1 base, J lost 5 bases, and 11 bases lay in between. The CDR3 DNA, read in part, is TGTGCCAGCAGCTTAGACTTGTTTTGGGAGACC. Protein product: CASSLDLFWET. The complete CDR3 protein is CASSLDLFWETQYF.

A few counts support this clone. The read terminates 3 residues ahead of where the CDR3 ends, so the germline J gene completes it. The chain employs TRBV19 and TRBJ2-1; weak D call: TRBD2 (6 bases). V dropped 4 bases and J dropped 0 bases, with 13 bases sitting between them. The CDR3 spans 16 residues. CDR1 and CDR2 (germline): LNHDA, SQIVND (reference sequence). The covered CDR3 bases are TGTGCCAGTAGTAGGCGGGCGGGGACCTCCTACAATGAG. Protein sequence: CASSRRAGTSYNE. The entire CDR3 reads CASSRRAGTSYNEQFF.

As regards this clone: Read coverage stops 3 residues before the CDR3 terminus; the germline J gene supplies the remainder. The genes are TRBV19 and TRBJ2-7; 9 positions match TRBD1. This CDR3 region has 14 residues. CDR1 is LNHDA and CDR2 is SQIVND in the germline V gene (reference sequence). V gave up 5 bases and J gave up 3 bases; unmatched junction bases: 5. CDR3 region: CASSWGTGYYEQYF. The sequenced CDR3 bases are TGTGCCAGTAGTTGGGGGACAGGGTACTACGAG. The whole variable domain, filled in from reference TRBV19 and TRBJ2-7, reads DGGITQSPKYLFRKEGQNVTLSCEQNLNHDAMYWYRQDPGQGLRLIYYSQIVNDFQKGDIAEGYSVSREKKESFPLTVTSAQKNPTAFYLCASSWGTGYYEQYFGPGTRLTVT.

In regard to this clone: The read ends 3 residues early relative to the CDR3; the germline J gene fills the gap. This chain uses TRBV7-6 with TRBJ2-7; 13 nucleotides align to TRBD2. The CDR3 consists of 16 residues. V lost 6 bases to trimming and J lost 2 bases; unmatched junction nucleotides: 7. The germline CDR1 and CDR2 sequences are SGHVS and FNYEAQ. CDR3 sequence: CASSSLTSGRAYEQYF. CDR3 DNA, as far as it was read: TGTGCCAGCAGTTCGCTAACTAGCGGGAGGGCCTACGAG.

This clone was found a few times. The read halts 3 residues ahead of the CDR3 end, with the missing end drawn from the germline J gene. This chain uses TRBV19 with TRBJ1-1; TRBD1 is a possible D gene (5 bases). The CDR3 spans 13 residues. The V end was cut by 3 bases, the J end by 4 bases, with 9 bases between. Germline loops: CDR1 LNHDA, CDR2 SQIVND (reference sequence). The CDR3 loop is CASSILGGTEAFF. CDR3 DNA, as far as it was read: TGTGCCAGTAGTATCCTCGGGGGCACTGAA.

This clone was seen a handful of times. CDR3 residues: CASSPLSSGREADTQYF. The CDR3 bases that were read are TGTGCCAGCTCACCACTTTCTAGCGGGAGGGAAGCAGATACG. V gene TRBV18 combines with J gene TRBJ2-3, with TRBD2 identical over 12 bases. The read falls 3 residues short of the CDR3 end, and the missing part is taken from the germline J gene. The V gene end was trimmed by 1 base and the J gene end by 4 bases; junction bases not matched to a gene: 6. This CDR3 comprises 17 residues. From germline, CDR1 is KGHSH and CDR2 LQKENI.

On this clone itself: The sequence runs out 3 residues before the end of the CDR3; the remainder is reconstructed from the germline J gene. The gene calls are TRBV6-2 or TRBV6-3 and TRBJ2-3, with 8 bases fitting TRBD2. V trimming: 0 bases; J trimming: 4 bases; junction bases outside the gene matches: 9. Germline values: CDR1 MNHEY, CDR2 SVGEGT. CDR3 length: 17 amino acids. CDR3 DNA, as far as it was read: TGTGCCAGCAGTTACTCGAGGTCCAGCGGGAGTGCAGATACG. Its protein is CASSYSRSSGSADT. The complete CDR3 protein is CASSYSRSSGSADTQYF.

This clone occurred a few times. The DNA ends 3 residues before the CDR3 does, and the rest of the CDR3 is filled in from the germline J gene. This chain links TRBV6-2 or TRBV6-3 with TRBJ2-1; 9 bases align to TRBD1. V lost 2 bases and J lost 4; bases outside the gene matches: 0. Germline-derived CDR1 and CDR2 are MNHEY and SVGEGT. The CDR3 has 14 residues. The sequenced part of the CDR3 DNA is TGTGCCAGCAGTTACGGGACAGGGTACAATGAG. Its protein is CASSYGTGYNE. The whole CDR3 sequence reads CASSYGTGYNEQFF.

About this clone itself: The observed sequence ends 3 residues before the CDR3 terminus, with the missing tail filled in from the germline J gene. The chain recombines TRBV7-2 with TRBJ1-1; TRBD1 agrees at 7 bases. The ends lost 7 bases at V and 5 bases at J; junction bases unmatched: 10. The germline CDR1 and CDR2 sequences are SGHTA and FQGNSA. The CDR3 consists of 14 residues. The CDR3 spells CASMEGGGRTEAFF. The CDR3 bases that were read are TGTGCCAGCATGGAAGGGGGCGGACGGACTGAA.

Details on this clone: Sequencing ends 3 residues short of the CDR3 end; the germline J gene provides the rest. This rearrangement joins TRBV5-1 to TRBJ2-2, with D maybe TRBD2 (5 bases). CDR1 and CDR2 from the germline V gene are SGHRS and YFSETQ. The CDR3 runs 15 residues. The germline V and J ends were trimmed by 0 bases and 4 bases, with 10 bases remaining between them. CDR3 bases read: TGCGCCAGCAGCTTGGGGCTAGCACCCACCGGGGAG. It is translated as CASSLGLAPTGE. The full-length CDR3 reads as CASSLGLAPTGELFF.

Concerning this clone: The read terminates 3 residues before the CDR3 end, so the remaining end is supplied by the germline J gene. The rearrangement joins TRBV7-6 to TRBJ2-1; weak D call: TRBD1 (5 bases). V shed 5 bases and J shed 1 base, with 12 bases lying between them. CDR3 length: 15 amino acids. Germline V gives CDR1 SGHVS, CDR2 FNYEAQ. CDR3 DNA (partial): TGTGCCAGCAGCCCCCGACAGAAATCCTACAATGAG. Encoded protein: CASSPRQKSYNE. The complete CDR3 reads CASSPRQKSYNEQFF.

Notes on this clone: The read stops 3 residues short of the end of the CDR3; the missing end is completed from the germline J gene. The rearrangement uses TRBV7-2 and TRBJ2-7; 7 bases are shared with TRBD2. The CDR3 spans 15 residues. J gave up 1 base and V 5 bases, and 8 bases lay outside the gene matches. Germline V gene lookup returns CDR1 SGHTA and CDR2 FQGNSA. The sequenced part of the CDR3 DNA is TGTGCCAGCAGCCAGACTAGCTGTTGGTCCTACGAG. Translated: CASSQTSCWSYE. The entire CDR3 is CASSQTSCWSYEQYF.

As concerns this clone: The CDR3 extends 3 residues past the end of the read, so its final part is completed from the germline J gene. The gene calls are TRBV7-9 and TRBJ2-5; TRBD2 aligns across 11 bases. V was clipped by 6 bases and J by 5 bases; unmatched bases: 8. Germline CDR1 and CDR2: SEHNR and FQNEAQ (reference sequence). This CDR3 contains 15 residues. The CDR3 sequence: CASRDSGRVTETQYF. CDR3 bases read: TGTGCCAGCAGAGATAGCGGGAGGGTCACGGAGACC.